This T cell receptor (beta chain) was sequenced during a study of blood T cell repertoires in COVID-19. Trimming left V 3 bases short and J 4 bases short, with 6 bases between. The CDR3 contains 12 residues. CDR1 is LNHDA, CDR2 SQIVND, per germline (reference sequence). Original data processing: Cell counts per sample came from amplifying reference gene primers. TCRdb keeps only in-frame clones here, not all; method: immunoSEQ multiplex PCR. The DNA gave D and trimming, while V, J and clone size come from that table. The table shows some 43,000 clones, with over 75% occurring only once. The V call is TRBV19, the J call TRBJ1-2; D is unclear. The sample taken for sequencing was peripheral blood. The sequence was obtained from a man between 35 and 55 years old with active or convalescent COVID-19. The CDR3 DNA reads as TGTGCCAGTAGTATCGAGGGCTATGGCTACACCTTC. It codes for CASSIEGYGYTF.